Listed below are T cell receptor beta chains from one sample, sequenced in a study of early T cells in non-severe SARS-CoV-2 infection. TCRdb analysed the 5' RACE reads with MiXCR anew, one entry per CDR3 protein. The data show over 50,000 distinct CDR3 sequences, 11% seen once. The sequenced sample consisted of whole blood. These receptors were collected from an adult who was a healthcare worker with PCR-confirmed SARS-CoV-2 infection or an uninfected control (not recorded which). CDR3s include the opening cysteine and the closing phenylalanine or tryptophan. Each record gives: V gene, clone size, D gene, J gene, CDR3 protein, CDR3 DNA. A D gene is named only where the DNA matches it firmly. Expanded clones are given a class, and other clones once, few, many or no size at all.

v_gene: TRBV20-1
abundance: many
d_gene: TRBD2
j_gene: TRBJ2-1
CDR3aa: CSARGTSEVDEQFF
CDR3nt: TGCAGTGCTAGAGGGACTAGCGAGGTCGATGAGCAGTTCTTC

v_gene: TRBV27
abundance: many
d_gene: TRBD2
j_gene: TRBJ2-3
CDR3aa: CASSTRTSGGARRLDTQYF
CDR3nt: TGTGCCAGCAGCACTCGGACTAGCGGGGGGGCCAGGAGATTAGATACGCAGTATTTT

v_gene: TRBV3-1
abundance: many
d_gene: NA
j_gene: TRBJ2-3
CDR3aa: CASSQEEGGADTQYF
CDR3nt: TGTGCCAGCAGCCAAGAGGAGGGGGGGGCAGATACGCAGTATTTT

v_gene: TRBV12-3/TRBV12-4
abundance: few
d_gene: NA
j_gene: TRBJ1-3
CDR3aa: CASSPGLLGNTIYF
CDR3nt: TGTGCCAGCAGTCCCGGTTTGCTCGGAAACACCATATATTTT

v_gene: TRBV29-1
abundance: NA
d_gene: TRBD1
j_gene: TRBJ1-2
CDR3aa: CSVGSGQGYGYTF
CDR3nt: TGCAGCGTGGGTTCGGGACAGGGATATGGCTACACCTTC

v_gene: TRBV21-1
abundance: few
d_gene: NA
j_gene: TRBJ2-7
CDR3aa: CASSSRGDRGAYEQYF
CDR3nt: TGTGCCAGCAGCAGCCGCGGGGACAGGGGTGCCTACGAGCAGTACTTC

v_gene: TRBV7-2
abundance: many
d_gene: NA
j_gene: TRBJ2-7
CDR3aa: CASNRGGVTYEQYF
CDR3nt: TGTGCCAGCAACCGGGGCGGGGTAACCTACGAGCAGTACTTC

v_gene: TRBV5-1
abundance: NA
d_gene: NA
j_gene: TRBJ2-7
CDR3aa: CASSLANRGSYEQYF
CDR3nt: TGCGCCAGCAGCTTGGCGAACAGAGGATCCTACGAGCAGTACTTC

v_gene: TRBV5-5
abundance: many
d_gene: NA
j_gene: TRBJ2-4
CDR3aa: CASSQPLVTAKNIQYF
CDR3nt: TGTGCCAGCAGCCAGCCGTTAGTGACAGCCAAAAACATTCAGTACTTC

v_gene: TRBV10-3
abundance: medium-sized
d_gene: NA
j_gene: TRBJ2-1
CDR3aa: CAITQKGAPGNEQFF
CDR3nt: TGTGCCATCACCCAGAAAGGGGCCCCAGGTAATGAGCAGTTCTTC

v_gene: TRBV3-1
abundance: many
d_gene: TRBD1
j_gene: TRBJ1-1
CDR3aa: CASSQRGRTEAFF
CDR3nt: TGTGCCAGCAGCCAAAGGGGGCGGACTGAAGCTTTCTTT

v_gene: TRBV6-5
abundance: many
d_gene: NA
j_gene: TRBJ1-1
CDR3aa: CASSYLGTEAFF
CDR3nt: TGTGCCAGCAGTTATTTAGGCACTGAAGCTTTCTTT

v_gene: TRBV6-2/TRBV6-3
abundance: NA
d_gene: TRBD1
j_gene: TRBJ1-2
CDR3aa: CASRPGTGPSNDGYTF
CDR3nt: TGTGCCAGCAGACCGGGGACAGGCCCTTCGAATGATGGCTACACCTTC

v_gene: TRBV3-1
abundance: NA
d_gene: NA
j_gene: TRBJ2-1
CDR3aa: CASSQYSNEQFF
CDR3nt: TGTGCCAGCAGCCAGTACTCCAATGAGCAGTTCTTC

v_gene: TRBV5-1
abundance: few
d_gene: TRBD1
j_gene: TRBJ2-6
CDR3aa: CASGGQGNSGANVLTF
CDR3nt: TGCGCCAGCGGCGGACAGGGCAACTCTGGGGCCAACGTCCTGACTTTC

v_gene: TRBV23-1
abundance: few
d_gene: NA
j_gene: TRBJ2-7
CDR3aa: CASSQGGWDEQYF
CDR3nt: TGCGCCAGCAGTCAGGGTGGGTGGGACGAGCAGTACTTC

v_gene: TRBV6-2/TRBV6-3
abundance: NA
d_gene: NA
j_gene: TRBJ2-4
CDR3aa: CASSPFYGLGYF
CDR3nt: TGTGCCAGCAGCCCGTTTTATGGTCTCGGGTACTTC

v_gene: TRBV7-2
abundance: many
d_gene: TRBD1
j_gene: TRBJ1-5
CDR3aa: CASSLRATGGGGQPQHF
CDR3nt: TGTGCCAGCAGCTTAAGGGCGACAGGGGGCGGCGGTCAGCCCCAGCATTTT

v_gene: TRBV9
abundance: NA
d_gene: NA
j_gene: TRBJ2-3
CDR3aa: CASSVEPASTDTQYF
CDR3nt: TGTGCCAGCAGCGTAGAGCCAGCTAGCACAGATACGCAGTATTTT

v_gene: TRBV20-1
abundance: NA
d_gene: NA
j_gene: TRBJ2-5
CDR3aa: CSAREQTQYF
CDR3nt: TGCAGTGCTAGAGAACAGACCCAGTACTTC

v_gene: TRBV21-1
abundance: many
d_gene: NA
j_gene: TRBJ1-1
CDR3aa: CASSLYLGGMNTEAFF
CDR3nt: TGTGCCAGCAGCCTCTACCTGGGAGGAATGAACACTGAAGCTTTCTTT

v_gene: TRBV5-1
abundance: medium-sized
d_gene: TRBD1
j_gene: TRBJ2-1
CDR3aa: CASSLAGGTEQFF
CDR3nt: TGCGCCAGCAGCTTGGCAGGGGGCACTGAGCAGTTCTTC

v_gene: TRBV7-9
abundance: NA
d_gene: NA
j_gene: TRBJ1-2
CDR3aa: CASSAGPVYGYTF
CDR3nt: TGTGCCAGCAGCGCCGGACCGGTCTATGGCTACACCTTC

v_gene: TRBV7-3
abundance: many
d_gene: NA
j_gene: TRBJ2-3
CDR3aa: CASSPTGISSRTDTQYF
CDR3nt: TGTGCCAGCAGCCCAACGGGCATCAGCTCCAGGACAGATACGCAGTATTTT

v_gene: TRBV20-1
abundance: many
d_gene: NA
j_gene: TRBJ2-3
CDR3aa: CSARPTRLNTDTQYF
CDR3nt: TGCAGTGCTAGGCCGACTAGACTGAACACAGATACGCAGTATTTT

v_gene: TRBV7-6
abundance: many
d_gene: NA
j_gene: TRBJ1-1
CDR3aa: CASIPERGGGTEAFF
CDR3nt: TGTGCCAGCATCCCGGAGAGGGGGGGAGGCACTGAAGCTTTCTTT

v_gene: TRBV11-2
abundance: NA
d_gene: TRBD1
j_gene: TRBJ1-2
CDR3aa: CASSSFYRGRYGYTF
CDR3nt: TGTGCCAGCAGCTCATTCTACAGGGGACGCTATGGCTACACCTTC

v_gene: TRBV28
abundance: NA
d_gene: NA
j_gene: TRBJ1-5
CDR3aa: CASSLRGNANQPQHF
CDR3nt: TGTGCCAGCAGTTTACGAGGTAATGCTAATCAGCCCCAGCATTTT

v_gene: TRBV5-4
abundance: NA
d_gene: TRBD1
j_gene: TRBJ2-1
CDR3aa: CASSPLGQGNEQFF
CDR3nt: TGTGCCAGCAGCCCTCTCGGACAGGGCAATGAGCAGTTCTTC

v_gene: TRBV6-2/TRBV6-3
abundance: few
d_gene: TRBD2
j_gene: TRBJ2-3
CDR3aa: CASSYSAGGPDTQYF
CDR3nt: TGTGCCAGCAGTTACTCAGCGGGGGGGCCAGATACGCAGTATTTT

v_gene: TRBV7-9
abundance: few
d_gene: NA
j_gene: TRBJ2-1
CDR3aa: CASSREGGNEQFF
CDR3nt: TGTGCCAGCAGTCGTGAGGGAGGCAATGAGCAGTTCTTC

v_gene: TRBV29-1
abundance: many
d_gene: TRBD1
j_gene: TRBJ2-1
CDR3aa: CSGRTGGLNAQFF
CDR3nt: TGCAGCGGGAGGACAGGGGGCCTGAACGCGCAGTTCTTC

v_gene: TRBV5-1
abundance: few
d_gene: NA
j_gene: TRBJ2-1
CDR3aa: CASSLSGTPYNEQFF
CDR3nt: TGCGCCAGCAGCTTATCCGGGACACCTTACAATGAGCAGTTCTTC

v_gene: TRBV6-5
abundance: many
d_gene: NA
j_gene: TRBJ2-3
CDR3aa: CASSYTPAGFARGSDTQYF
CDR3nt: TGTGCCAGCAGTTACACACCCGCAGGGTTCGCGCGGGGTTCCGATACGCAGTATTTT

v_gene: TRBV7-6
abundance: many
d_gene: NA
j_gene: TRBJ2-3
CDR3aa: CASSLHSLQEPDTQYF
CDR3nt: TGTGCCAGCAGCTTACACTCTCTACAGGAGCCAGATACGCAGTATTTT

v_gene: TRBV12-5
abundance: NA
d_gene: NA
j_gene: TRBJ2-2
CDR3aa: CASGLPQNRANTGELFF
CDR3nt: TGTGCTAGTGGCCTACCTCAGAACCGGGCGAACACCGGGGAGCTGTTTTTT

v_gene: TRBV2
abundance: NA
d_gene: TRBD1
j_gene: TRBJ1-1
CDR3aa: CASSRQGGEAFF
CDR3nt: TGTGCCAGCAGTAGACAGGGGGGTGAAGCTTTCTTT

v_gene: TRBV5-4
abundance: many
d_gene: NA
j_gene: TRBJ1-1
CDR3aa: CASSDGKKQGGNTEAFF
CDR3nt: TGTGCCAGCAGCGATGGGAAGAAGCAGGGAGGGAACACTGAAGCTTTCTTT

v_gene: TRBV10-3
abundance: NA
d_gene: TRBD1
j_gene: TRBJ1-3
CDR3aa: CAIRPGQGRNTIYF
CDR3nt: TGTGCCATCAGGCCGGGACAGGGGAGAAACACCATATATTTT

v_gene: TRBV12-3/TRBV12-4
abundance: many
d_gene: NA
j_gene: TRBJ1-1
CDR3aa: CASSLAGRGTEAFF
CDR3nt: TGTGCCAGCAGTTTAGCGGGCAGAGGCACTGAAGCTTTCTTT

v_gene: TRBV7-9
abundance: NA
d_gene: TRBD1
j_gene: TRBJ2-4
CDR3aa: CASSLGPPAGGNIQYF
CDR3nt: TGTGCCAGCAGCTTGGGCCCCCCGGCAGGGGGTAACATTCAGTACTTC

v_gene: TRBV7-2
abundance: NA
d_gene: TRBD1
j_gene: TRBJ2-2
CDR3aa: CASSLKGGYTGELFF
CDR3nt: TGTGCCAGCAGCTTAAAAGGGGGCTATACCGGGGAGCTGTTTTTT

v_gene: TRBV20-1
abundance: many
d_gene: NA
j_gene: TRBJ2-7
CDR3aa: CSAPDRNYEQYF
CDR3nt: TGCAGTGCTCCAGACAGAAACTACGAGCAGTACTTC

v_gene: TRBV11-2
abundance: NA
d_gene: NA
j_gene: TRBJ2-3
CDR3aa: CASSLGYRSGEDTQYF
CDR3nt: TGTGCCAGCAGCTTAGGCTATCGGTCGGGGGAAGATACGCAGTATTTT

v_gene: TRBV6-6
abundance: NA
d_gene: NA
j_gene: TRBJ2-3
CDR3aa: CASSYTLGNPRADTQYF
CDR3nt: TGTGCCAGCAGTTACACCTTAGGGAACCCACGTGCAGATACGCAGTATTTT

v_gene: TRBV20-1
abundance: few
d_gene: TRBD1
j_gene: TRBJ2-2
CDR3aa: CSARKQGAVGELFF
CDR3nt: TGCAGTGCTAGGAAACAGGGGGCCGTCGGGGAGCTGTTTTTT

v_gene: TRBV7-2
abundance: NA
d_gene: TRBD2
j_gene: TRBJ2-1
CDR3aa: CASSLGLAGGRYNEQFF
CDR3nt: TGTGCCAGCAGCTTAGGACTAGCGGGGGGCCGTTACAATGAGCAGTTCTTC

v_gene: TRBV12-3/TRBV12-4
abundance: NA
d_gene: TRBD2
j_gene: TRBJ2-2
CDR3aa: CASRTSANTGELFF
CDR3nt: TGTGCCAGCCGGACTAGTGCAAACACCGGGGAGCTGTTTTTT

v_gene: TRBV6-1
abundance: NA
d_gene: NA
j_gene: TRBJ1-1
CDR3aa: CASRETGVPEAFF
CDR3nt: TGTGCCAGCAGAGAGACAGGTGTTCCTGAAGCTTTCTTT

v_gene: TRBV5-1
abundance: NA
d_gene: NA
j_gene: TRBJ1-2
CDR3aa: CASSLASRTADRYTF
CDR3nt: TGCGCCAGCAGCTTGGCCTCTCGGACAGCCGATCGCTACACCTTC

v_gene: TRBV6-5
abundance: many
d_gene: NA
j_gene: TRBJ1-1
CDR3aa: CASSYGQNTEAFF
CDR3nt: TGTGCCAGCAGTTACGGGCAAAACACTGAAGCTTTCTTT

v_gene: TRBV5-6
abundance: many
d_gene: NA
j_gene: TRBJ2-7
CDR3aa: CASSLFRVSYEQYF
CDR3nt: TGTGCCAGCAGCTTGTTTCGCGTCTCCTACGAGCAGTACTTC

v_gene: TRBV11-2
abundance: many
d_gene: NA
j_gene: TRBJ2-7
CDR3aa: CASSHLSNEQYF
CDR3nt: TGTGCCAGCAGTCACCTATCCAACGAGCAGTACTTC

v_gene: TRBV18
abundance: NA
d_gene: NA
j_gene: TRBJ1-2
CDR3aa: CASSPPILRGGYTF
CDR3nt: TGTGCCAGCTCACCCCCGATCCTGCGTGGAGGCTACACCTTC

v_gene: TRBV27
abundance: few
d_gene: TRBD2
j_gene: TRBJ2-3
CDR3aa: CASSPPWTSGGPGSDTQYF
CDR3nt: TGTGCCAGCAGTCCCCCCTGGACTAGCGGGGGCCCCGGGTCAGATACGCAGTATTTT